A selection of T cell receptor beta chains follows, all from one sample in a study of blood T cell repertoires in COVID-19. Sequencing was performed with immunoSEQ multiplex PCR; in TCRdb, only in-frame clones are kept and a portion is missing. The data hold around 190,000 clones, with 70% to 90% observed a single time. Sequencing used peripheral blood. The receptor source for this set is a man aged 45-65 years with COVID-19, enrolled during active disease. The CDR3 runs from the conserved cysteine through the conserved F or W. The order of the fields is D gene, V gene, J gene, clone size, CDR3 DNA, CDR3 protein. The D gene is left open where the match is weak. Size is omitted from some rows. Given values are once, few, many or a class for expanded clones.

d_gene: -
v_gene: TRBV27
j_gene: TRBJ1-4
abundance: -
CDR3nt: TGTGCCAGCAGCCTTCGGGGGGGCGTGGAAAAACTGTTTTTT
CDR3aa: CASSLRGGVEKLFF

d_gene: TRBD1
v_gene: TRBV7-9
j_gene: TRBJ1-4
abundance: -
CDR3nt: TGTGCCAGCAGCTTCGGGGGAACAGGGGGGGCTGATCAAAAACTGTTTTTT
CDR3aa: CASSFGGTGGADQKLFF

d_gene: -
v_gene: TRBV7-9
j_gene: TRBJ2-3
abundance: -
CDR3nt: TGTGCCAGCAGCTTAGTTTCGAGCGGTTGGGATACGCAGTATTTT
CDR3aa: CASSLVSSGWDTQYF

d_gene: -
v_gene: TRBV28
j_gene: TRBJ1-1
abundance: -
CDR3nt: TGTGCCAGCAGCACGGGCGGAGGGGAGGGGGCTGAAGCTTTCTTT
CDR3aa: CASSTGGGEGAEAFF

d_gene: TRBD2
v_gene: TRBV18
j_gene: TRBJ2-7
abundance: -
CDR3nt: TGTGCCAGCTCACCAGTTCTAGCGGGTGCGGTCTACGAGCAGTACTTC
CDR3aa: CASSPVLAGAVYEQYF

d_gene: TRBD1
v_gene: TRBV28
j_gene: TRBJ2-7
abundance: once
CDR3nt: TGTGCCAGCAGCCAGGCAGGGGGTGTAAACGAGCAGTACTTC
CDR3aa: CASSQAGGVNEQYF

d_gene: -
v_gene: TRBV25-1
j_gene: TRBJ2-5
abundance: few
CDR3nt: TGTGCCAGCAGTCCCGGGTCGATAGAGACCCAGTACTTC
CDR3aa: CASSPGSIETQYF

d_gene: TRBD2
v_gene: TRBV7-2
j_gene: TRBJ2-5
abundance: -
CDR3nt: TGTGCCAGCAGCCCAGAGACTAGCGGGGGGGCGGAGACCCAGTACTTC
CDR3aa: CASSPETSGGAETQYF

d_gene: TRBD1
v_gene: TRBV9
j_gene: TRBJ2-7
abundance: once
CDR3nt: TGTGCCAGCAGCGTAGATGACAGGGCGAGTTCCTACGAGCAGTACTTC
CDR3aa: CASSVDDRASSYEQYF

d_gene: -
v_gene: TRBV30
j_gene: TRBJ1-4
abundance: -
CDR3nt: TGTGCCTGGAGTGTAGGAGGACTTAATGAAAAACTGTTTTTT
CDR3aa: CAWSVGGLNEKLFF

d_gene: -
v_gene: TRBV11-2
j_gene: TRBJ2-1
abundance: -
CDR3nt: TGTGCCAGCAGCTTAGAATCACTTGGGCAGGGGATCCACAATGAGCAGTTCTTC
CDR3aa: CASSLESLGQGIHNEQFF

d_gene: TRBD1
v_gene: TRBV5-1
j_gene: TRBJ2-7
abundance: -
CDR3nt: TGCGCCAGCAGCCAGGGACAGCAAGAAGTATACGAGCAGTACTTC
CDR3aa: CASSQGQQEVYEQYF

d_gene: -
v_gene: TRBV30
j_gene: TRBJ1-6
abundance: -
CDR3nt: TGTGCCTGGAGTCGGAGGGATAATTCACCCCTCCACTTT
CDR3aa: CAWSRRDNSPLHF

d_gene: -
v_gene: TRBV15
j_gene: TRBJ2-1
abundance: -
CDR3nt: TGTGCCACCAGCAATCCCCCCCGCGGCTACAATGAGCAGTTCTTC
CDR3aa: CATSNPPRGYNEQFF

d_gene: -
v_gene: TRBV6-5
j_gene: TRBJ1-4
abundance: once
CDR3nt: TGTGCCAGCAGTATCGGACAGACAACTAATGAAAAACTGTTTTTT
CDR3aa: CASSIGQTTNEKLFF

d_gene: -
v_gene: TRBV27
j_gene: TRBJ1-4
abundance: -
CDR3nt: TGTGCCAGCAGTTCCGACCCCGGGGGGAGGGCAACTAATGAAAAACTGTTTTTT
CDR3aa: CASSSDPGGRATNEKLFF

d_gene: -
v_gene: TRBV12-3/TRBV12-4
j_gene: TRBJ1-1
abundance: -
CDR3nt: TGTGCCAGCGGTACAGCCTCCATAGAAGCTTTCTTT
CDR3aa: CASGTASIEAFF